This is a list of T cell receptor beta chains from one sample in a study of cytomegalovirus exposure and HLA in healthy donors. Assay used: immunoSEQ multiplex PCR; TCRdb lists only in-frame clones, some missing. The repertoire includes 95,000 to 100,000 clones, around 73% of them detected once, and around 3.5% sits in the top ten. Sequenced material: PBMCs. Receptors originate from a man aged 40-50 years in good health and CMV-seronegative. CDR3s leave out the opening cysteine and the closing phenylalanine or tryptophan. The D gene is left open where the match is weak.

D	J	V	CDR3
TRBD1	TRBJ2-1	TRBV25-1	ASSGASLTGSDEQF
NA	TRBJ1-6	TRBV5-4	ASSPSQGSPLH
NA	TRBJ2-7	TRBV6-5	ASSYDHRGAYEQY
TRBD1	TRBJ1-2	TRBV2	ASSGRRGSDGYT
NA	TRBJ2-2	TRBV30	AWSVEDTGELF
TRBD2	TRBJ2-1	TRBV7-9	ASSLAGLAGGYNEQF
TRBD1	TRBJ2-5	TRBV19	ASRLSTGTGVQETQY
NA	TRBJ1-5	TRBV29-1	SVTEGRSNQPQH
TRBD2	TRBJ2-1	TRBV5-6	ASSWGASGGLSSYNEQF
NA	TRBJ1-4	TRBV5-1	ASSYRATNEKLF
TRBD2	TRBJ2-2	TRBV11-1	ASSPIIAGAGGELF
NA	TRBJ2-7	TRBV11-1	ASSLASAAYEQY
NA	TRBJ2-5	TRBV2	ASSDGHRWEQY
TRBD2	TRBJ2-1	TRBV30	AWSRGGGDEQF
NA	TRBJ1-2	TRBV19	ASSPTRGPRNT
NA	TRBJ2-1	TRBV5-4	ASSRTRRLYSYNEQF
TRBD2	TRBJ2-2	TRBV2	ASSPSSGGAAGELF
NA	TRBJ2-7	TRBV9	ASSLGTRVHEQY
NA	TRBJ1-4	TRBV28	ASSSATVDEKLF
TRBD1	TRBJ1-2	TRBV6-6	ASSGDRGIYGYT